These 18 T cell receptor beta chains came from one sample sequenced in a study of blood T cell repertoires in COVID-19. Profiling relied on immunoSEQ multiplex PCR, and the TCRdb table lists in-frame clones only, not all of them. The sample includes 390,000 or so clones, 86% seen only once; the top ten take roughly 1.4%. Sequencing was done on a sample of peripheral blood. These receptors all come from a woman aged 25-40 years with active or convalescent COVID-19.

V is TRBV19 and J is TRBJ1-3; D gene unclear. CDR3 length: 13 amino acids. Germline lookup yields CDR1 LNHDA and CDR2 SQIVND (reference sequence). Trimming shortened V by 5 bases and J by 1 base, and 6 bases separated the two germline ends. CDR3 sequence (DNA): TGTGCCAGTAGTCCAATTTCTGGAAACACCATATATTTT. It is translated as CASSPISGNTIYF. The variable domain in full, with the rest retrieved from reference TRBV19 and TRBJ1-3, is DGGITQSPKYLFRKEGQNVTLSCEQNLNHDAMYWYRQDPGQGLRLIYYSQIVNDFQKGDIAEGYSVSREKKESFPLTVTSAQKNPTAFYLCASSPISGNTIYFGEGSWLTVV.

V usage is TRBV3-1 (or the pseudogene TRBV3-2) and J usage is TRBJ1-4; possibly TRBD1 for D (6 bases). Germline V gene lookup returns CDR1 LGHDT and CDR2 YNNKEL (reference sequence). Trimming left V 6 bases short and J 4 bases short, with 15 bases between. The CDR3 totals 15 residues. CDR3 nucleotides: TGTGCCAGCAGGAGAAAGACAGGAGATAATGAAAAACTGTTTTTT. This gives the protein CASRRKTGDNEKLFF.

The chain uses TRBV6-5 and TRBJ2-3, with TRBD1 matching over 7 bases. CDR3 length: 15 residues. CDR1 and CDR2 (germline): MNHEY, SVGAGI. The J segment lost 2 bases and the V segment lost 6 bases, leaving 8 bases of the junction unmatched. CDR3 nucleotides: TGTGCCAGCAGCCCGGGACAGATAATCACAGATACGCAGTATTTT. Residues: CASSPGQIITDTQYF.

The rearrangement joins TRBV30 to TRBJ1-4; 11 bases are a match to TRBD1. V trimming: 3 bases; J trimming: 3 bases; junction bases outside the gene matches: 3. This CDR3 is built from 15 residues. CDR1 and CDR2 (germline): GTSNPN, SVGIG (reference sequence). The CDR3 spells CAWRDRGRSNEKLFF. The CDR3 DNA sequence: TGTGCCTGGAGGGACAGGGGGCGTTCTAATGAAAAACTGTTTTTT.

V usage is TRBV3-1 (or the pseudogene TRBV3-2) and J usage is TRBJ2-5, with 10 positions matching TRBD2. Germline V gene lookup returns CDR1 LGHDT and CDR2 YNNKEL (reference sequence). The CDR3 is made up of 17 amino acids. The junction had 6 bases not matched to a gene; V was cut back by 0 bases and J by 2 bases. DNA of the CDR3: TGTGCCAGCAGCCAAGAGCCTAGCGGGAGTTTACAAGAGACCCAGTACTTC. Translated: CASSQEPSGSLQETQYF.

The chain is built from TRBV30 and TRBJ2-2; the match to TRBD2 covers 7 bases. J was trimmed by 6 bases and V by 0 bases; bases with no gene match: 4. This CDR3 contains 14 residues. From germline, CDR1 is GTSNPN and CDR2 SVGIG (reference sequence). CDR3 nucleotide sequence: TGTGCCTGGAGTGTAGCGGGGCTCCCCGGGGAGCTGTTTTTT. Its translation is CAWSVAGLPGELFF.

The DNA for the CDR3 is TGTGCCAGCAGCCCCGACCGGGACAGGATAAATGAAAAACTGTTTTTT. This gives the protein CASSPDRDRINEKLFF. V is TRBV7-6 and J is TRBJ1-4; 8 nucleotides align to TRBD1. The CDR3 spans 16 residues. The ends lost 5 bases at V and 5 bases at J; junction bases unmatched: 10. CDR1 and CDR2 (germline): SGHVS, FNYEAQ.

The chain has TRBV4-1 and TRBJ2-6; D not resolved. The CDR3 runs 18 residues. V lost 4 bases and J lost 0, with 16 bases in between. The germline gives CDR1 MGHRA, CDR2 YSYEKL. For the CDR3, the DNA is TGCGCCAGCAGCCCAAGGATTGGCGGAGCCTCTGGGGCCAACGTCCTGACTTTC. It translates to CASSPRIGGASGANVLTF.

The chain carries TRBV4-2 and TRBJ1-4; D is undetermined. Between the trimmed V and J ends, which lost 0 bases and 6 bases, there was a span of 11 bases. The CDR3 runs 15 residues. Germline V CDR1 and CDR2: LGHNA, YNFKEQ. The CDR3 nucleotides read TGTGCCAGCAGCCAAGATCTCGCAGGATATGAAAAACTGTTTTTT. Protein: CASSQDLAGYEKLFF.

This clone was seen a handful of times. The chain joins TRBV9 to TRBJ1-3; D might be TRBD1 (6 bases). The CDR3 is made up of 17 amino acids. The ends were cut back, 0 bases at V and 0 bases at J, with 13 bases in the middle. The V gene's germline CDR1 is SGDLS and CDR2 YYNGEE. CDR3 DNA sequence: TGTGCCAGCAGCGTAGCGGGGGGAGGGGGCTCTGGAAACACCATATATTTT. It codes for CASSVAGGGGSGNTIYF.

This clone was counted between two and nine times. This rearrangement joins TRBV19 to TRBJ2-2, with D perhaps TRBD1 (5 bases). V was cut by 6 bases and J by 0 bases, with 14 bases left in between. CDR1 LNHDA and CDR2 SQIVND come from the germline V gene (reference sequence). The CDR3 runs 16 residues. The CDR3 loop reads CASRRQGATNTGELFF. CDR3 in DNA: TGTGCCAGTAGGAGACAAGGGGCTACGAACACCGGGGAGCTGTTTTTT.

A word on this clone: At the DNA level, this CDR3 is encoded by other sequences in the same sample as well. The V gene is TRBV6-5, the J gene TRBJ1-1; D gene ambiguous. This CDR3 spans 13 amino acids. Germline CDR1 and CDR2: MNHEY and SVGAGI. V gave up 2 bases and J gave up 2 bases, with 6 bases separating them. The CDR3 reads CASSYGGNTEAFF. The CDR3 DNA reads TGTGCCAGCAGTTACGGCGGTAACACTGAAGCTTTCTTT.

The gene calls are TRBV27 and TRBJ2-4, with D perhaps TRBD1 (5 bases). Trimming removed 8 bases at V and 0 bases at J, with 11 bases between. Germline CDR1 reads MNHEY; CDR2 reads SMNVEV (reference sequence). CDR3 size: 14 residues. In DNA form, the CDR3 reads TGTGCCAGCTACCCCACAGGAGCCAAAAACATTCAGTACTTC. Its protein is CASYPTGAKNIQYF.

A single count supports this clone. V gene TRBV19 combines with J gene TRBJ2-7; D remains ambiguous. The V gene lost 10 bases and the J gene lost 1 base, with 8 bases spanning the gap. Germline loops: CDR1 LNHDA, CDR2 SQIVND (reference sequence). The CDR3 runs 11 residues. CDR3 amino acids: CATTQSYEQYF. For the CDR3, the DNA is TGTGCCACAACACAGTCCTACGAGCAGTACTTC.

This clone was counted a single time. The genes are TRBV21-1 and TRBJ1-2; the table calls TRBD1, which could not be checked here. TRBV21-1 is shown as a pseudogene. CDR3 size: 15 residues. This CDR3 is CASSRRGRGLYGYTF. Written as DNA, the CDR3 is TGTGCCAGCAGCCGCAGGGGGCGCGGATTGTATGGCTACACCTTC.

V and J are TRBV5-1 and TRBJ2-3; 11 nucleotides align to TRBD1. V trimming: 3 bases; J trimming: 4 bases; junction bases outside the gene matches: 4. The germline CDR1 and CDR2 sequences are SGHRS and YFSETQ. This CDR3 contains 15 residues. This CDR3 reads CASSSGQGGSDTQYF. CDR3 coding DNA: TGCGCCAGCAGCTCGGGACAGGGGGGTTCAGATACGCAGTATTTT.

V and J are TRBV3-1 (or the pseudogene TRBV3-2) and TRBJ2-2; TRBD2 might be the D (6 bases). The CDR3 is 14 amino acids. V was clipped by 1 base and J by 5 bases, with 8 bases between them. Germline V gene data show CDR1 as LGHDT and CDR2 as YNNKEL (reference sequence). CDR3 nucleotides: TGTGCCAGCAGCCAAGGGGCGGGGACCGGGGAGCTGTTTTTT. Its translation: CASSQGAGTGELFF.

This clone was seen just once. This chain joins TRBV10-3 and TRBJ2-7; D possibly corresponds to TRBD2 (7 bases). This CDR3 comprises 14 residues. V lost 7 bases to trimming and J lost 4 bases, with 17 bases between them. The germline V gene has CDR1 ENHRY and CDR2 SYGVKD. The CDR3 loop reads CAIMTGLEGYEQYF. DNA for the CDR3: TGTGCCATCATGACAGGACTAGAGGGGTACGAGCAGTACTTC.